This TCR beta chain was retrieved from a study of shared clonotypes between healthy human individuals. Study-level results: Clonotypes shared by all four sorted-subset donors had higher generation probabilities than non-shared clonotypes. At large depth, rarefaction still showed sorted-subset sequencing to be incomplete.

Original processing notes: ImmunoSEQ gave junction-only sequences without quality scores, so filtering differed. Assay used: immunoSEQ multiplex PCR; TCRdb lists only in-frame clones, some missing. V, J and clone size reflect that table, while D and trimming were determined from the DNA. The sample lists some 1 million clones; about 75% were seen once. A single count supports this clone. What it binds is not known. Trimming took 4 bases from V and 2 from J, leaving 15 bases between them. This CDR3 has 15 amino acids. The V gene's germline CDR1 is MGHRA and CDR2 YSYEKL. This TCR came from a man aged 18 to 35 in good health. The chain recombines TRBV4-1 with TRBJ2-7, with D possibly TRBD1 on 8 matching bases. What was sequenced was memory CD4+ T cells sorted from blood. The subset is: CD45RA-negative fraction. The CDR3 reads CASSLGGGQAYEQYF. The DNA of the CDR3 is TGCGCCAGCAGCCTTGGGGGGGGACAGGCCTACGAGCAGTACTTC.